This TCR beta chain was observed in a study of T cell responses to AZD1222 COVID-19 vaccine. Trimming stripped 3 bases from V and 6 bases from J, with 5 bases between. The CDR3 is 11 amino acids. Germline CDR1 reads SGHNT; CDR2 reads YENEEA. Clones were sequenced by immunoSEQ multiplex PCR, and TCRdb holds only the in-frame ones, with some missing. The sample shows around 80,000 clones, 92% of them seen only once. Sequencing used peripheral blood, obtained 28 days after the second AZD1222 dose. The chain uses TRBV11-3 and TRBJ1-2; no firm D call. The TCR sequence derives from an adult who received the AZD1222 COVID-19 vaccine. The CDR3 loop reads CASSFRNGYTF. In DNA, the CDR3 is TGTGCCAGCAGCTTCCGTAATGGCTACACCTTC. Full variable domain (missing parts from reference TRBV11-3 and TRBJ1-2): EAGVVQSPRYKIIEKKQPVAFWCNPISGHNTLYWYLQNLGQGPELLIRYENEEAVDDSQLPKDRFSAERLKGVDSTLKIQPAELGDSAVYLCASSFRNGYTFGSGTRLTVV.